This is a list of T cell receptor beta chains from one sample in a study of cytomegalovirus exposure and HLA in healthy donors. The repertoire was sequenced with immunoSEQ multiplex PCR; TCRdb's copy has only in-frame clones and lacks some. The repertoire holds 140,000 to 150,000 clones, with approximately 78% as singletons. Sequenced: PBMCs. The receptors stem from a woman in her late teens or twenties in good health and CMV-seropositive. Each CDR3 is given with its conserved first and last residue. A D gene is named only where the DNA matches it firmly.

d_call,j_call,v_call,cdr3_aa
.,TRBJ2-7,TRBV19,CASSATVSYEQYF
TRBD1,TRBJ1-4,TRBV4-1,CASSQDEGTGDQKLFF
TRBD1,TRBJ1-2,TRBV6-1,CASSQGAGGYTF
TRBD1,TRBJ1-2,TRBV18,CASSPRQGSYGYTF
TRBD1,TRBJ1-3,TRBV10-3,CAITRGTSGNTIYF
.,TRBJ1-1,TRBV25-1,CASNPGVVSTEAFF
TRBD1,TRBJ2-7,TRBV18,CASSFGQGAGYEQYF
.,TRBJ1-2,TRBV2,CASSSSPYALYGYTF
.,TRBJ2-6,TRBV4-2,CASSQELVGTSGANVLTF
.,TRBJ2-1,TRBV5-1,CASSLVSQGSDEQFF
TRBD1,TRBJ2-2,TRBV5-1,CASSPQGATRTGELFF